Presented here are 5 T cell receptor beta chains from one specimen sequenced in a study of T-cell memory formation after mild COVID-19. One entry per CDR3 protein results from TCRdb running MiXCR on the 5' RACE reads. Of around 510,000 distinct CDR3 sequences in the sample, 20% to 25% are singletons; the top ten hold approximately 8.4%. Specimen: PBMCs or a T cell subset sorted from them (not recorded which). The receptors were gathered from an adult woman who had mild COVID-19 (a few samples of this study predate the infection). Cell type and time point are not known.

This clonotype showed up many times. The V gene is TRBV7-2, the J gene TRBJ2-1; TRBD2 matches at 13 bases. This CDR3 contains 17 residues. Looked up from germline, CDR1 is SGHTA and CDR2 is FQGNSA. Trimming removed 2 bases from V and 6 bases from J; junction bases left unmatched: 7. The CDR3 reads CASSLQTGTSGANEQFF. CDR3 nucleotides: TGTGCCAGCAGCTTACAGACCGGGACTAGCGGGGCCAATGAGCAGTTCTTC.

This clonotype was detected only a few times. This chain connects TRBV4-3 to TRBJ2-7, with TRBD2 identical over 7 bases. The V segment lost 0 bases and the J segment 7 bases; nucleotides outside the gene matches: 6. The CDR3 sequence is 14 residues long. Germline CDR1 is LGHNA and CDR2 is YSLEER. CDR3 DNA sequence: TGCGCCAGCAGCCAAGAAGCGGGATCCATTGAGCAGTACTTC. It specifies CASSQEAGSIEQYF.

The V call is TRBV20-1, the J call TRBJ2-1, with D perhaps TRBD1 (6 bases). The germline V gene encodes CDR1 DFQATT and CDR2 SNEGSKA (reference sequence). Trimming took off 8 bases at V and 5 bases at J, with 10 bases between the two ends. The CDR3 is 11 residues long. The CDR3 DNA reads as TGCAGTCCACAGGGAAACAATGAGCAGTTCTTC. Translation gives CSPQGNNEQFF.

The chain recombines TRBV20-1 with TRBJ2-1; TRBD2 aligns across 9 bases. V was pared by 6 bases and J by 2 bases, with 17 bases of the junction left unmatched. Germline CDR1 and CDR2: DFQATT and SNEGSKA (reference sequence). The CDR3 runs 18 residues. The CDR3 sequence is CSASSKWTVAGAYNEQFF. The CDR3 DNA reads TGCAGTGCCAGCAGTAAATGGACTGTAGCGGGGGCCTACAATGAGCAGTTCTTC.

The chain couples TRBV12-3 or TRBV12-4 to TRBJ2-3; no firm D call. This CDR3 has 13 amino acids. Trimming left V 4 bases short and J 1 base short, with 6 bases between. In DNA, the CDR3 is TGTGCCAGCAGTTCCCGGGGCACAGATACGCAGTATTTT. Translation gives CASSSRGTDTQYF.